This is a list of T cell receptor beta chains from one sample in a study of blood T cell repertoires in COVID-19. Here immunoSEQ multiplex PCR was the method, and the copy in TCRdb shows in-frame clones only, minus some. The sample includes roughly 230,000 clones, about 80% of them seen just once. Sample: peripheral blood. All receptors come from a man in his forties or fifties with active or convalescent COVID-19. Each CDR3 is given with its conserved first and last residue. D genes are given only for firm matches. The listing skips clone size in some rows; elsewhere it reads once, few, many or a size class.

CDR3 length	D gene	clone size	V gene	J gene	CDR3 protein	CDR3 DNA
15	TRBD1	NA	TRBV7-9	TRBJ2-1	CASSVTGAPHNEQFF	TGTGCCAGCAGCGTGACAGGGGCGCCCCACAATGAGCAGTTCTTC
15	NA	NA	TRBV24-1	TRBJ1-4	CATSEGGATNEKLFF	TGTGCCACCAGTGAGGGTGGAGCAACTAATGAAAAACTGTTTTTT
15	TRBD1	once	TRBV13	TRBJ1-2	CASSFSGQGGYGYTF	TGTGCCAGCAGCTTTAGTGGACAGGGGGGCTATGGCTACACCTTC
20	TRBD2	NA	TRBV5-1	TRBJ2-1	CASSREGPGLAGGPGNEQFF	TGCGCCAGCAGCCGCGAGGGCCCAGGACTAGCGGGGGGCCCGGGGAATGAGCAGTTCTTC
14	NA	NA	TRBV4-1	TRBJ2-4	CASSQVEGGNIQYF	TGCGCCAGCAGCCAAGTCGAGGGGGGGAACATTCAGTACTTC
16	TRBD2	NA	TRBV7-9	TRBJ2-2	CASTPRASGYTGELFF	TGTGCCAGCACTCCACGGGCTAGCGGGTACACCGGGGAGCTGTTTTTT
14	NA	NA	TRBV2	TRBJ2-2	CASIRDRYTGELFF	TGTGCCAGCATCCGCGACAGATACACCGGGGAGCTGTTTTTT
11	NA	NA	TRBV28	TRBJ1-4	CASSLREKLFF	TGTGCCAGCAGTTTACGTGAAAAACTGTTTTTT
15	NA	NA	TRBV5-1	TRBJ2-2	CASSLELTNTGELFF	TGCGCCAGCAGCTTGGAATTGACAAACACCGGGGAGCTGTTTTTT
14	TRBD1	few	TRBV6-6	TRBJ1-5	CASTPAQGDQPQHF	TGTGCCAGCACCCCCGCCCAGGGGGATCAGCCCCAGCATTTT
13	NA	many	TRBV9	TRBJ1-2	CASAGRFNYGYTF	TGTGCCAGCGCGGGGCGGTTTAACTATGGCTACACCTTC
16	TRBD2	few	TRBV5-1	TRBJ2-5	CASTPKAGGPGETQYF	TGCGCCAGCACCCCTAAAGCGGGGGGGCCGGGAGAGACCCAGTACTTC
17	TRBD1	NA	TRBV24-1	TRBJ2-2	CATAGGQGQRNTGELFF	TGTGCCACCGCTGGGGGCCAGGGACAGAGAAACACCGGGGAGCTGTTTTTT
17	TRBD2	NA	TRBV15	TRBJ2-3	CATSRENAGGFTDTQYF	TGTGCCACCAGCAGAGAGAATGCGGGGGGGTTCACAGATACGCAGTATTTT
12	NA	NA	TRBV30	TRBJ2-7	CAYTGSSYEQYF	TGTGCCTACACGGGGAGCTCCTACGAGCAGTACTTC
12	NA	NA	TRBV6-6	TRBJ1-1	CASTQGNTEAFF	TGTGCCAGCACCCAGGGGAACACTGAAGCTTTCTTT
13	NA	NA	TRBV15	TRBJ1-6	CATSSRGGSPLHF	TGTGCCACCAGCTCTAGGGGCGGTTCACCCCTCCACTTT
15	TRBD2	NA	TRBV5-5	TRBJ2-5	CASSQGAGGLETQYF	TGTGCCAGCAGCCAAGGGGCGGGGGGGCTAGAGACCCAGTACTTC
14	NA	NA	TRBV18	TRBJ1-2	CASSPPADFYGYTF	TGTGCCAGCTCACCACCCGCGGACTTCTATGGCTACACCTTC
13	NA	NA	TRBV12-3/TRBV12-4	TRBJ2-1	CASTQGGYNEQFF	TGTGCCAGCACCCAGGGCGGTTACAATGAGCAGTTCTTC
14	NA	NA	TRBV30	TRBJ1-1	CAWSGRDWRTEAFF	TGTGCCTGGAGTGGGAGGGATTGGCGCACTGAAGCTTTCTTT
15	TRBD1	few	TRBV6-5	TRBJ2-1	CASSLDRNPYNEQFF	TGTGCCAGCAGTTTGGACAGGAACCCGTACAATGAGCAGTTCTTC
15	NA	once	TRBV6-1	TRBJ1-6	CASSEDTHYNSPLHF	TGTGCCAGCAGTGAAGACACCCACTATAATTCACCCCTCCACTTT
14	TRBD2	many	TRBV7-9	TRBJ2-3	CASRGGAFTDTQYF	TGTGCCAGCCGGGGGGGGGCATTCACAGATACGCAGTATTTT
11	NA	once	TRBV6-5	TRBJ2-1	CASKAGDEQFF	TGTGCCAGTAAAGCGGGCGATGAGCAGTTCTTC
16	TRBD1	NA	TRBV30	TRBJ1-1	CAWSVPLGQLNTEAFF	TGTGCCTGGAGTGTACCTCTGGGACAGTTGAACACTGAAGCTTTCTTT
14	TRBD2	NA	TRBV4-2	TRBJ2-7	CASSLGTSADEQYF	TGTGCCAGCAGCCTCGGGACTAGCGCCGACGAGCAGTACTTC
13	NA	NA	TRBV5-1	TRBJ2-2	CASSLAFTGELFF	TGCGCCAGCAGCTTGGCGTTCACCGGGGAGCTGTTTTTT
20	TRBD1	NA	TRBV14	TRBJ1-1	CASSQDRPGQGILRNTEAFF	TGTGCCAGCAGCCAAGATAGGCCGGGACAGGGAATCCTCAGGAACACTGAAGCTTTCTTT
13	NA	NA	TRBV30	TRBJ1-1	CAWRRQQLNEAFF	TGTGCCTGGAGGCGACAGCAATTGAACGAAGCTTTCTTT
14	TRBD1	NA	TRBV28	TRBJ1-2	CASSFFGTGRAYTF	TGTGCCAGCAGTTTCTTCGGGACAGGGAGGGCTTACACCTTC
13	NA	NA	TRBV19	TRBJ1-4	CASSIGAGEKLFF	TGTGCCAGTAGTATAGGGGCGGGGGAAAAACTGTTTTTT
12	NA	few	TRBV6-5	TRBJ1-2	CASSSTPWGYTF	TGTGCCAGCAGTTCAACACCTTGGGGCTACACCTTC
14	NA	NA	TRBV5-1	TRBJ1-6	CASSFLGGDSPLHF	TGCGCCAGCAGCTTCCTGGGTGGAGATTCACCCCTCCACTTT
15	NA	few	TRBV19	TRBJ2-1	CASSLLRGRDNEQFF	TGTGCCAGTAGTCTATTGCGGGGGCGCGACAATGAGCAGTTCTTC
17	TRBD2	once	TRBV29-1	TRBJ2-2	CSVGGLAGERNTGELFF	TGCAGCGTTGGGGGACTAGCGGGGGAGCGAAACACCGGGGAGCTGTTTTTT
14	NA	NA	TRBV19	TRBJ1-1	CASSIGGPGTEAFF	TGTGCCAGTAGTATCGGGGGTCCTGGCACTGAAGCTTTCTTT
15	NA	NA	TRBV6-6	TRBJ1-5	CASNQGQISNQPQHF	TGTGCCAGCAACCAGGGACAAATTAGCAATCAGCCCCAGCATTTT
15	NA	NA	TRBV27	TRBJ2-2	CASSLWKRVGGELFF	TGTGCCAGCAGTTTATGGAAGAGGGTTGGCGGGGAGCTGTTTTTT
17	TRBD2	NA	TRBV5-1	TRBJ2-7	CASSWTSGGANSYEQYF	TGCGCCAGCAGCTGGACTAGCGGGGGGGCTAACTCCTACGAGCAGTACTTC
14	TRBD1	NA	TRBV28	TRBJ2-7	CASSSPGQSYEQYF	TGTGCCAGCAGTTCGCCGGGACAGAGCTACGAGCAGTACTTC
13	NA	NA	TRBV27	TRBJ2-7	CASSLRREREQYF	TGTGCCAGCAGTTTACGCAGGGAAAGGGAGCAGTACTTC
14	TRBD1	NA	TRBV5-1	TRBJ1-4	CASSTGQQNEKLFF	TGCGCCAGCAGCACGGGACAGCAAAATGAAAAACTGTTTTTT
14	NA	NA	TRBV19	TRBJ1-2	CASSPPASGYGYTF	TGTGCCAGTAGCCCCCCGGCGTCGGGTTATGGCTACACCTTC